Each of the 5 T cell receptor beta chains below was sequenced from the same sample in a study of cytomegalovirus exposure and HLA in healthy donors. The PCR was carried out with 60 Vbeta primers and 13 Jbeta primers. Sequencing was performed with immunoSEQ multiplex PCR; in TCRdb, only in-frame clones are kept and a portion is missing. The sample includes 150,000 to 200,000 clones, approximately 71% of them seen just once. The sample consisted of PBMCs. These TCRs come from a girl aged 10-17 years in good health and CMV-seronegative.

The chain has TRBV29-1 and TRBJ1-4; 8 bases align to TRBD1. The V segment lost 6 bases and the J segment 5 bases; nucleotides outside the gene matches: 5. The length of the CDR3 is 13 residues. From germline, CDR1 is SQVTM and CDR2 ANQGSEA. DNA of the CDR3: TGCAGCGTCCAAAGACAGGGGAATGAAAAACTGTTTTTT. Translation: CSVQRQGNEKLFF.

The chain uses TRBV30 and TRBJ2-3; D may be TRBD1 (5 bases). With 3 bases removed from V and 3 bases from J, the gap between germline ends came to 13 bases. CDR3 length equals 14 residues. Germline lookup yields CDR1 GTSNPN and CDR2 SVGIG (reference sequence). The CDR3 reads CAWRAGFKTDTQYF. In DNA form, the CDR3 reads TGTGCCTGGAGGGCAGGGTTCAAGACAGATACGCAGTATTTT.

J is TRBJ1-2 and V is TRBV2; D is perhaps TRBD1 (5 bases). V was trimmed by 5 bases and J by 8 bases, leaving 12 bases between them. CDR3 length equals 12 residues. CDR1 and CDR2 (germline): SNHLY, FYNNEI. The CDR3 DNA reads TGTGCCAGCAGTACGACAGTGCGAGGCTACACCTTC. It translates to CASSTTVRGYTF.

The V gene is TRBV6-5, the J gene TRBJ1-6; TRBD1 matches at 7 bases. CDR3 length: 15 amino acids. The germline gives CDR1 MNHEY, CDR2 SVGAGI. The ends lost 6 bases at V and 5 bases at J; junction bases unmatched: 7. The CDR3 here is CASSDQGGHNSPLHF. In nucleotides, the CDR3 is TGTGCCAGCAGCGACCAGGGGGGACATAATTCACCCCTCCACTTT.

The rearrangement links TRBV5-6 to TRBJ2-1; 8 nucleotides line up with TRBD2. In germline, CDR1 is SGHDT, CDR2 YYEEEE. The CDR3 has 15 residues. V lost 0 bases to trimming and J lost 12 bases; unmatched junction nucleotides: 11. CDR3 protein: CASSLDPGPRGGQFF. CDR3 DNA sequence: TGTGCCAGCAGCTTGGACCCCGGACCCCGGGGGGGGCAGTTCTTC. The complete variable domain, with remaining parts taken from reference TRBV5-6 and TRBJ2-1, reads DAGVTQSPTHLIKTRGQQVTLRCSPKSGHDTVSWYQQALGQGPQFIFQYYEEEERQRGNFPDRFSGHQFPNYSSELNVNALLLGDSALYLCASSLDPGPRGGQFFGPGTRLTVL.